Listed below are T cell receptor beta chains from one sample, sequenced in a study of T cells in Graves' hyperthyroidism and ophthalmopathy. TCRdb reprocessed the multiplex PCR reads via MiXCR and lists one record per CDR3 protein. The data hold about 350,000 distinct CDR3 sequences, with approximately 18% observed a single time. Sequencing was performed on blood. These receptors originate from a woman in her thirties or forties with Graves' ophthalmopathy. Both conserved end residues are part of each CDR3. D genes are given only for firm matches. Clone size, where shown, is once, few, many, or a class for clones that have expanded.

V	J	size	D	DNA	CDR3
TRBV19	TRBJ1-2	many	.	TGTGCCAGTAGTGGACGAATAACGGGAGCATATGGCTACACCTTC	CASSGRITGAYGYTF
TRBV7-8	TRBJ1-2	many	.	TGTGCCAGCAGCTTAGGCGGGAGGCAGAACTATGGCTACACCTTC	CASSLGGRQNYGYTF
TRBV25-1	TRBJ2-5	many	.	TGTGCCAGCAGTGAATTTGGGGGGTTGAAGACCCAGTACTTC	CASSEFGGLKTQYF
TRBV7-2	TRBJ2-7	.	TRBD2	TGTGCCAGCAGCACTTCTAGCGGGTCCGGTAGTGCGCAGTACTTC	CASSTSSGSGSAQYF
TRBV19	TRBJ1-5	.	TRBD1	TGTGCCAGTACGACAGGGGGTAGCAATCAGCCCCAGCATTTT	CASTTGGSNQPQHF
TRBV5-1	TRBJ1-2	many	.	TGCGCCAGCAGCCGGGGGTCAGGGGCCCTTAACTATGGCTACACCTTC	CASSRGSGALNYGYTF
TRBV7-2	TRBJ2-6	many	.	TGTGCCAGCAGCTTTAGGGGGGCTGGGGCCAACGTCCTGACTTTC	CASSFRGAGANVLTF
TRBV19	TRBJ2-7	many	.	TGTGCCAGTAACCCCGGGGCCGGGGCCTACGAGCAGTACTTC	CASNPGAGAYEQYF
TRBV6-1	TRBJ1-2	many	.	TGTGCCAGCTTCCGGGGTAATGGCTACACCTTC	CASFRGNGYTF
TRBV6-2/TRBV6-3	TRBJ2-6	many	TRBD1	TGTGCCACTGAGGACAGGGGGCCTGATGGGGCCAACGTCCTGACTTTC	CATEDRGPDGANVLTF
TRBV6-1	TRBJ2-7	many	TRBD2	TGTGCCAGCAGTACGACTAGCGGATACGAGCAGTACTTC	CASSTTSGYEQYF
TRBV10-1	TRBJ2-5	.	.	TGCGCCAGCAGGGGCAGGGATGTGGAGACCCAGTACTTC	CASRGRDVETQYF